A single T cell receptor (beta chain) is shown here with its context. These data belong to a study of cytomegalovirus exposure and HLA in healthy donors. Study-level information: Approximately 83 million unique TCRs from HLA-typed donors were held in an early data release.

CDR1 is SGDLS, CDR2 YYNGEE, per germline. With 4 bases clipped from V and 4 bases from J, the junction kept 8 bases outside the gene matches. The CDR3 spans 16 residues. With 60 Vbeta and 13 Jbeta primers, the PCR was carried out. Sequencing used immunoSEQ multiplex PCR; TCRdb keeps in-frame clones, though not all of them. This repertoire shows some 190,000 clones, over 70% found once; its top ten account for around 1.3%. The gene calls are TRBV9 and TRBJ2-3; 11 positions agree with TRBD2. This receptor was taken from a boy younger than 10 in good health and CMV-seronegative. The material sequenced was PBMCs. The CDR3 spells CASSTTSGRKSDTQYF. CDR3 DNA: TGTGCCAGCAGCACCACTAGCGGGAGAAAATCAGATACGCAGTATTTT.